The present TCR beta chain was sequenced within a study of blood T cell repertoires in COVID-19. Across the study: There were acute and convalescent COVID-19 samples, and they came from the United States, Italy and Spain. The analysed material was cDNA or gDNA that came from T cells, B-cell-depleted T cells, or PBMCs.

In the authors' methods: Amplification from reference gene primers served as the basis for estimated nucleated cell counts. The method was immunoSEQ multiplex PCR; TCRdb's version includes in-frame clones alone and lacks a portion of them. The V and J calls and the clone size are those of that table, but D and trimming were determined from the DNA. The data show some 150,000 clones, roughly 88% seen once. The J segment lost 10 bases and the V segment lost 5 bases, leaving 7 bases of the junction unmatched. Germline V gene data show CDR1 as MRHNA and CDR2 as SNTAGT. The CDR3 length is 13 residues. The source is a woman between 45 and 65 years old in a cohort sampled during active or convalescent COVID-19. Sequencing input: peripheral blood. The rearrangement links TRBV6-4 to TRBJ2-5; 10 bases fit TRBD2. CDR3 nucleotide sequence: TGTGCCAGCAGTCAACTAGCGGGGAGTTACCAGTACTTC. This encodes CASSQLAGSYQYF.